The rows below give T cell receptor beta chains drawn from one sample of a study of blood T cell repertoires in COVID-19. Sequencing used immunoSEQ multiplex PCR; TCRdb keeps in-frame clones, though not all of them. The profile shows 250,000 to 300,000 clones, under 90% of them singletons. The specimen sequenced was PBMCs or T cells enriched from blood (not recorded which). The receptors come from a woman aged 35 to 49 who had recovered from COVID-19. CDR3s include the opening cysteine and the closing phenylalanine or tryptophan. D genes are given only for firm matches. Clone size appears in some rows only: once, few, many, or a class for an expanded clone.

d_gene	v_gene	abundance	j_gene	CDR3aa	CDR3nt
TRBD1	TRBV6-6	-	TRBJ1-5	CASNQGAYSNQPQHF	TGTGCCAGCAACCAGGGGGCTTATAGCAATCAGCCCCAGCATTTT
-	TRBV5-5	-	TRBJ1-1	CASQTANTEAFF	TGTGCCAGCCAGACAGCAAACACTGAAGCTTTCTTT
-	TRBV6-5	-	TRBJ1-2	CASSRSVGDYGYTF	TGTGCCAGCAGCCGCTCCGTCGGGGACTATGGCTACACCTTC
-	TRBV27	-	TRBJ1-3	CASSPTPGNTIYF	TGTGCCAGCTCGCCCACTCCAGGAAACACCATATATTTT
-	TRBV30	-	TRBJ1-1	CAFLPEAFF	TGTGCCTTCCTACCTGAAGCTTTCTTT
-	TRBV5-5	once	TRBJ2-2	CASSRSGGPNTGELFF	TGTGCCAGCAGCCGTTCGGGGGGCCCTAACACCGGGGAGCTGTTTTTT
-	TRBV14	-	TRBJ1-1	CASSRADHTEAFF	TGTGCCAGCAGCCGGGCAGACCACACTGAAGCTTTCTTT
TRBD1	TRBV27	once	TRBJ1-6	CASKGTGHNSPLHF	TGTGCCAGCAAAGGGACAGGCCATAATTCACCCCTCCACTTT
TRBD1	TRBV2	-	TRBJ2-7	CASRGQGGVEQYF	TGTGCCAGCAGGGGACAGGGGGGAGTCGAGCAGTACTTC
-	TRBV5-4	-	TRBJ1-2	CASSFYDQSGYTF	TGTGCCAGCAGCTTTTATGATCAGTCTGGCTACACCTTC
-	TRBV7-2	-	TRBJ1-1	CASRPKKGRGRDTEAFF	TGTGCCAGCAGGCCGAAAAAGGGGAGGGGTCGGGACACTGAAGCTTTCTTT
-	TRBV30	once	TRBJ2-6	CAWREGLTLRAGANVLTF	TGTGCCTGGAGAGAGGGACTGACCCTACGGGCTGGGGCCAACGTCCTGACTTTC
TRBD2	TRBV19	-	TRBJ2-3	CASEARAGGDTQYF	TGTGCCAGTGAGGCTAGAGCGGGGGGGGATACGCAGTATTTT
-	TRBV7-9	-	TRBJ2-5	CASSLGEGGRGGSQYF	TGTGCCAGCAGCTTAGGAGAAGGGGGCAGGGGAGGTTCCCAGTACTTC
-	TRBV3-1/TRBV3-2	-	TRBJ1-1	CASSQQEANTEAFF	TGTGCCAGCAGCCAGCAGGAGGCGAACACTGAAGCTTTCTTT
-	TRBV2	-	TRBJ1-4	CASSGTVMGGEKLFF	TGTGCCAGCAGTGGCACAGTTATGGGGGGAGAAAAACTGTTTTTT
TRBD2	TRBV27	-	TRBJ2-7	CASSFSGRGEQYF	TGTGCCAGCAGTTTTAGCGGGAGAGGCGAGCAGTACTTC
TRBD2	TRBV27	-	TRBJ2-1	CAISSGRSHNEQFF	TGTGCCATCTCTAGCGGGAGATCCCACAATGAGCAGTTCTTC
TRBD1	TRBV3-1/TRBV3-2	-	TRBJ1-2	CASSGGTGFYGYTF	TGTGCCAGCAGCGGGGGGACAGGATTCTATGGCTACACCTTC
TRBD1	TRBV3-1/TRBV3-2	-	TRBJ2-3	CASSQKRGQADTQYF	TGTGCCAGCAGCCAAAAGAGGGGGCAGGCAGATACGCAGTATTTT
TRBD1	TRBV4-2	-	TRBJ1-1	CASSQVGTVNLNTEAFF	TGTGCCAGCAGCCAAGTGGGGACAGTCAATTTGAACACTGAAGCTTTCTTT
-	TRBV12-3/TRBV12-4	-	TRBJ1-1	CASSTRTEAFF	TGTGCCAGCAGTACCAGGACTGAAGCTTTCTTT
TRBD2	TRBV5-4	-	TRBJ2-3	CASSLVASGGDTQYF	TGTGCCAGCAGCTTGGTAGCTAGCGGGGGAGATACGCAGTATTTT
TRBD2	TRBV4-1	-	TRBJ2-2	CASSPGTSGMNTGELFF	TGCGCCAGCAGCCCTGGGACTAGCGGAATGAACACCGGGGAGCTGTTTTTT
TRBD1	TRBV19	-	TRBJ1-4	CASSGTGSEKLFF	TGTGCCAGCTCCGGGACAGGGTCCGAAAAACTGTTTTTT
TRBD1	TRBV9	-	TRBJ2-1	CASSDYSGTGSNEQFF	TGTGCCAGCAGCGATTATTCCGGGACAGGGTCAAATGAGCAGTTCTTC
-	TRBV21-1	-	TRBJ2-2	CASSPSGGFTSGNTGELFF	TGTGCCAGCAGCCCTTCTGGGGGTTTTACTAGCGGGAACACCGGGGAGCTGTTTTTT
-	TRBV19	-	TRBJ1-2	CASRLGYGGDGYTF	TGTGCCAGTAGGTTGGGGTACGGAGGGGACGGCTACACCTTC
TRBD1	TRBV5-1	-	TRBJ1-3	CASRGQGIGNTIYF	TGCGCCAGCAGGGGACAGGGCATCGGAAACACCATATATTTT
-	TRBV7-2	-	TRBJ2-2	CASSLGANTGELFF	TGTGCCAGCAGCTTAGGAGCGAACACCGGGGAGCTGTTTTTT
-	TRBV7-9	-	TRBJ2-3	CASSLALGRGATDTQYF	TGTGCCAGCAGCTTAGCCCTCGGCAGGGGGGCGACAGATACGCAGTATTTT
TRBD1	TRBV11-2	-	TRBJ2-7	CASSLRLGTAIYEQYF	TGTGCCAGCAGCTTAAGGCTGGGGACAGCTATATACGAGCAGTACTTC
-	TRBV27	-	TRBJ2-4	CASSPLTPIAKNIQYF	TGTGCCAGCAGTCCTCTGACACCTATAGCCAAAAACATTCAGTACTTC
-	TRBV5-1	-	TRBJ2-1	CASSLSTARNEQFF	TGCGCCAGCAGCTTATCGACTGCACGTAATGAGCAGTTCTTC
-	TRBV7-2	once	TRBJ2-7	CASSLGLAPSYEQYF	TGTGCCAGCAGCTTAGGATTAGCTCCCTCCTACGAGCAGTACTTC
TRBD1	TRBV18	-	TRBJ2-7	CASSTGTGAYEQYF	TGTGCCAGCTCCACCGGGACAGGGGCCTACGAGCAGTACTTC
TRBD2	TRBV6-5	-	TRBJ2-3	CASNRLAGGEDTQYF	TGTGCCAGCAATAGACTAGCGGGGGGTGAAGATACGCAGTATTTT
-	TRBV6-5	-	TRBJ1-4	CASTPTGINEKLFF	TGTGCCAGCACCCCAACAGGGATTAATGAAAAACTGTTTTTT
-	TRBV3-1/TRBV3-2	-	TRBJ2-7	CASSQDISYEQYF	TGTGCCAGCAGCCAAGATATATCCTACGAGCAGTACTTC
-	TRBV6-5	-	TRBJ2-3	CASGNGLMGTDTQYF	TGTGCTTCGGGGAATGGGTTGATGGGCACAGATACGCAGTATTTT
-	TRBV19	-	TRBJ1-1	CASSRQGNTEAFF	TGTGCCAGTAGTCGGCAGGGAAACACTGAAGCTTTCTTT
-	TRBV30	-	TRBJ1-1	CAWSNRQALINTEAFF	TGTGCCTGGAGTAACCGACAGGCCCTAATCAACACTGAAGCTTTCTTT
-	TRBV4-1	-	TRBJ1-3	CASSQPVASGNTIYF	TGCGCCAGCAGCCAACCCGTGGCCTCTGGAAACACCATATATTTT
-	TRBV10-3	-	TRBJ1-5	CAISGDRTYQPQHF	TGTGCCATCAGTGGAGACAGGACCTATCAGCCCCAGCATTTT
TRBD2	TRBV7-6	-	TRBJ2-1	CASSLVGLAGGPPYNEQFF	TGTGCCAGCAGCTTAGTTGGGCTAGCGGGAGGGCCTCCCTACAATGAGCAGTTCTTC
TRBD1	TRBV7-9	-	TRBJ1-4	CASSPGQGYEKLFF	TGTGCCAGCAGCCCGGGACAGGGGTATGAAAAACTGTTTTTT
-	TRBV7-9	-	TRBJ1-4	CASSETGSTNEKLFF	TGTGCCAGCAGCGAGACAGGTTCAACTAATGAAAAACTGTTTTTT
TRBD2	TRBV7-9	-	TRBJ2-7	CASSPGTSGSYEQYF	TGTGCCAGCAGTCCCGGGACTAGCGGTAGCTACGAGCAGTACTTC
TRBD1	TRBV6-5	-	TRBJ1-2	CASSFPGQGAGGYTF	TGTGCCAGCAGTTTCCCGGGACAGGGGGCGGGTGGCTACACCTTC